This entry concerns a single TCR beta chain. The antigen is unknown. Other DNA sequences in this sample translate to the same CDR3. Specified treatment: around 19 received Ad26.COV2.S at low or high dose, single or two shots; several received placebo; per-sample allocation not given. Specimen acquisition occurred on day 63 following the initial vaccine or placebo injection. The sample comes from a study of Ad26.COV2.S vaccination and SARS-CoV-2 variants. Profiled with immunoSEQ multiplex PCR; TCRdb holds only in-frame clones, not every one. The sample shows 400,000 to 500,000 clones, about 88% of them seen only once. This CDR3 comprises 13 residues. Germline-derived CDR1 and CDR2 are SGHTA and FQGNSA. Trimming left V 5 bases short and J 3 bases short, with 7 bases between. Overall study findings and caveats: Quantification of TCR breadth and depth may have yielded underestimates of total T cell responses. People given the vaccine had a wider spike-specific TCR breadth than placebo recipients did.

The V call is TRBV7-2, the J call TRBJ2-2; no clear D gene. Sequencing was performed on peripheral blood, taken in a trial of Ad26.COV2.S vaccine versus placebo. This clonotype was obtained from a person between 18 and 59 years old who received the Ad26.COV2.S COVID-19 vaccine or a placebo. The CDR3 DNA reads TGTGCCAGCAGCCCGCAAGACACCGGGGAGCTGTTTTTT. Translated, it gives CASSPQDTGELFF.